The 22 T cell receptor beta chains below were found in one sample sequenced in a study of CD8+ T cells in alopecia areata. Extracted from the samples, RNA was reverse transcribed into cDNA to serve as the sequencing template. This table comes from immunoSEQ multiplex PCR, and its TCRdb copy is limited to in-frame clones, with some not included. The sample includes over 110,000 clones, 51% of them seen just once. The input for sequencing was CD4+ T cells sorted from blood, taken at week 0. The receptors were gathered from a human donor with alopecia areata.

As regards this clone: The sample has other DNA sequences that encode this CDR3 too. The rearrangement links TRBV27 to TRBJ1-5; no clear D gene. CDR3 length: 13 residues. Trimming stripped 2 bases from V and 4 bases from J, with 6 bases between. Germline V gene data show CDR1 as MNHEY and CDR2 as SMNVEV (reference sequence). Written as DNA, the CDR3 is TGTGCCAGCAGTTTAAGGGAGAATCAGCCCCAGCATTTT. It codes for CASSLRENQPQHF.

The chain uses TRBV7-2 and TRBJ1-5, with TRBD1 matching 7 bases. The CDR3 totals 14 residues. Germline-derived CDR1 and CDR2 are SGHTA and FQGNSA. Losses at the gene ends were 4 bases for V and 2 bases for J; bases not matched to a gene: 2. The CDR3 loop is CASSSTGGNQPQHF. The CDR3 nucleotides read TGTGCCAGCAGCTCAACAGGGGGCAATCAGCCCCAGCATTTT.

The chain carries TRBV28 and TRBJ1-2; D uncertain. CDR1 and CDR2 (germline): MDHEN, SYDVKM. The germline V and J ends were trimmed by 5 bases and 5 bases, with 15 bases remaining between them. CDR3 size: 14 residues. CDR3 DNA sequence: TGTGCCAGCAGTCTCGGTCGTGGGAGGTATGGCTACACCTTC. Amino acids: CASSLGRGRYGYTF.

This clone was seen a handful of times. The chain has TRBV29-1 and TRBJ2-7, with a possible D match to TRBD1 (5 bases). The CDR3 totals 11 residues. The V end lost 2 bases, the J end lost 4 bases, and 6 bases lay between the germline ends. Germline V gives CDR1 SQVTM, CDR2 ANQGSEA. The CDR3 reads CSVERQYEQYF. In DNA form, the CDR3 reads TGCAGCGTTGAACGACAGTACGAGCAGTACTTC.

On this clone: Different DNA sequences within this sample yield the same CDR3. The chain uses TRBV4-1 and TRBJ2-1; D uncertain. The CDR3 runs to 13 residues. Germline CDR1 is MGHRA and CDR2 is YSYEKL. The V and J ends lost 3 bases and 7 bases respectively, with 10 bases between them. CDR3 loop: CASSQEQWNEQFF. Here the CDR3 DNA reads TGCGCCAGCAGCCAGGAACAGTGGAATGAGCAGTTCTTC.

The rearrangement uses TRBV30 and TRBJ2-7; 10 bases fit TRBD2. Per germline, CDR1 GTSNPN and CDR2 SVGIG (reference sequence). The CDR3 covers 17 residues. The trim removed 1 base at V and 5 bases at J, leaving 14 bases unmatched. The CDR3 nucleotides read TGTGCCTGGAGTGACCCCTCCGGACTAGCGGCGGGACACGAGCAGTACTTC. It yields the protein CAWSDPSGLAAGHEQYF.

Written as DNA, the CDR3 is TGTGCCAGCAGTTTAGTCTATGGAGAGCCCCAGCATTTT. Its translation is CASSLVYGEPQHF. This chain connects TRBV27 to TRBJ1-5; D remains ambiguous. V was shortened by 2 bases and J by 8 bases, with 10 bases between the two germline ends. From germline, CDR1 is MNHEY and CDR2 SMNVEV (reference sequence). The CDR3 covers 13 residues.

J is TRBJ2-2 and V is TRBV11-3; 9 nucleotides agree with TRBD2. Germline assignment: CDR1 SGHNT and CDR2 YENEEA. The CDR3 totals 16 residues. V was clipped by 6 bases and J by 6 bases; unmatched bases: 11. CDR3 in DNA: TGTGCCAGCAGTTCTAATAGCGGGAGCCCCGCCGGGGAGCTGTTTTTT. Encoded protein: CASSSNSGSPAGELFF.

In this sample, this clone turned up once. The chain uses TRBV30 and TRBJ2-3, with 7 positions matching TRBD2. The CDR3 consists of 14 residues. J gave up 0 bases and V 5 bases, and 5 bases lay outside the gene matches. Germline loops: CDR1 GTSNPN, CDR2 SVGIG (reference sequence). The CDR3 region is CAWGSGTSTDTQYF. CDR3 DNA sequence: TGTGCCTGGGGGAGCGGGACTAGCACAGATACGCAGTATTTT.

This clone was counted only a few times. The CDR3 DNA reads as TGTGCCAGTAATACCCTCGGACTAGCAGTCGCAGATACGCAGTATTTT. It translates to CASNTLGLAVADTQYF. J is TRBJ2-3 and V is TRBV19; 8 bases fit TRBD2. The germline gives CDR1 LNHDA, CDR2 SQIVND (reference sequence). V shed 7 bases, J shed 4 bases, and the junction held 13 bases outside the gene matches. The CDR3 has 16 amino acids.

This clone has more than one count but fewer than ten. The chain recombines TRBV7-2 with TRBJ2-5; D not certain. V was trimmed by 5 bases and J by 5 bases, leaving 9 bases between them. The length of the CDR3 is 12 residues. The germline gives CDR1 SGHTA, CDR2 FQGNSA. CDR3 residues: CASSPNGETQYF. CDR3 DNA sequence: TGTGCCAGCAGCCCCAACGGGGAGACCCAGTACTTC.

This clone was seen just once. This sequence joins TRBV18 and TRBJ2-3; no definite D call. The CDR3 runs to 14 residues. The germline V gene encodes CDR1 KGHSH and CDR2 LQKENI. Trimming stripped 2 bases from V and 3 bases from J, with 9 bases between. The CDR3 region is CASSPLGQTDTQYF. In nucleotides, the CDR3 is TGTGCCAGCTCACCATTGGGCCAGACAGATACGCAGTATTTT.

The chain links TRBV25-1 to TRBJ1-1; D not certain. The germline V gene has CDR1 MGHDK and CDR2 SYGVNS. Trimming stripped 3 bases from V and 8 bases from J, with 13 bases between. This CDR3 is 13 amino acids long. As DNA, the CDR3 is TGTGCCAGCAGTGAGTACATCTCATCGGAAGCTTTCTTT. Encoded protein: CASSEYISSEAFF.

The rearrangement links TRBV27 to TRBJ1-2, with a possible D match to TRBD1 (6 bases). Germline lookup yields CDR1 MNHEY and CDR2 SMNVEV (reference sequence). V was cut by 5 bases and J by 7 bases, with 20 bases left in between. The CDR3 has 15 amino acids. CDR3 nucleotide sequence: TGTGCCAGCAGTCCCCGGGACAAGGGGAGGGGTGGCTACACCTTC. The encoded protein is CASSPRDKGRGGYTF.

This chain joins TRBV30 and TRBJ2-5, with 8 positions matching TRBD2. The CDR3 extends over 14 amino acids. Per germline, CDR1 GTSNPN and CDR2 SVGIG (reference sequence). Trimming took 2 bases from V and 5 from J; bases not matched to a gene: 7. This chain's CDR3 is CAWSTAGAGETQYF. The CDR3 nucleotides are TGTGCCTGGAGTACAGCGGGAGCTGGGGAGACCCAGTACTTC.

The chain is built from TRBV2 and TRBJ2-5; D not certain. Trimming left V 6 bases short and J 5 bases short, with 7 bases between. Per the germline V gene, CDR1 is SNHLY and CDR2 is FYNNEI. The CDR3 consists of 11 residues. The CDR3 DNA reads as TGTGCCAGCAGCACCGGGGAGACCCAGTACTTC. This gives the protein CASSTGETQYF.

This clone appeared a few times. The CDR3 region has the DNA TGTGCCACCAGCAGAGATGGAGGCAGGCGGATCTACGAGCAGTACTTC. Protein: CATSRDGGRRIYEQYF. This chain uses TRBV15 with TRBJ2-7, with D possibly matching TRBD2 (5 bases). This CDR3 has 16 residues. Between the trimmed V and J ends, which lost 0 bases and 3 bases, there was a span of 15 bases. In germline, CDR1 is LNHNV, CDR2 YYDKDF (reference sequence).

This clone came up a few times. This chain joins TRBV29-1 and TRBJ2-1; 9 bases are shared with TRBD2. V was clipped by 7 bases and J by 4 bases; unmatched bases: 11. Looked up from germline, CDR1 is SQVTM and CDR2 is ANQGSEA. The CDR3 consists of 15 residues. As DNA, the CDR3 is TGCAGCGGCAAAACCGGGACTAGCATGTACAATGAGCAGTTCTTC. Translating gives CSGKTGTSMYNEQFF.

This chain connects TRBV27 to TRBJ1-1; 11 bases are shared with TRBD1. Germline V lookup: CDR1 MNHEY, CDR2 SMNVEV (reference sequence). The V segment lost 6 bases and the J segment 5 bases; nucleotides outside the gene matches: 5. The CDR3 covers 14 residues. The CDR3 region is CASSSDRGRTEAFF. The CDR3 DNA is TGTGCCAGCAGCTCGGACAGGGGGCGTACTGAAGCTTTCTTT.

This clone was seen a handful of times. V gene TRBV29-1 combines with J gene TRBJ2-1; D is unclear. The CDR3 totals 14 residues. Trimming pared 6 bases from V and 9 bases from J, leaving 21 bases between. Germline V CDR1 and CDR2: SQVTM, ANQGSEA. CDR3: CSVDFMAAAAEQFF. CDR3 nucleotides: TGCAGCGTAGACTTCATGGCTGCTGCTGCTGAGCAGTTCTTC.

This clone was recorded a few times. The chain recombines TRBV5-1 with TRBJ1-2; tentative D call: TRBD1 (6 bases). This CDR3 comprises 13 residues. CDR1 is SGHRS, CDR2 YFSETQ, per germline. V was shortened by 7 bases and J by 4 bases, with 14 bases between the two germline ends. The CDR3 nucleotides are TGCGCCAGCGGATTAGGGGGACCCTATGGCTACACCTTC. This translates into CASGLGGPYGYTF.

This clone has just a few counts. The chain links TRBV7-9 to TRBJ1-1; the match to TRBD1 covers 8 bases. V shed 5 bases and J 4 bases; nucleotides not matched to a gene: 9. There are 15 residues in the CDR3. CDR1 and CDR2 from the germline V gene are SEHNR and FQNEAQ (reference sequence). CDR3 DNA sequence: TGTGCCAGCAGCCCAGGACAGGGTGAGGCCACTGAAGCTTTCTTT. This sequence encodes CASSPGQGEATEAFF.